By share, the clone carrying this T cell receptor beta chain ranks as medium-sized. What it binds is not known. The data are from a study of vaccination and CD4 T cells after COVID-19. With the Oncomine TCR Beta short-read assay, DNA from cultured CD4+ T cells was sequenced. In this case, cultured CD4+ T cells provided the extracted genomic DNA. TCRdb used MiXCR to reprocess the PCR reads, holding one entry per CDR3 protein. The table lists approximately 12,000 distinct CDR3 sequences, around 30% of them singletons. The CDR3 contains 9 residues. Trimming left V 8 bases short and J 13 bases short, with 6 bases between. Looked up from germline, CDR1 is SNHLY and CDR2 is FYNNEI. Treatment of the sample: 10-day PBMC culture with coronavirus spike peptide pools or control peptides (ViraFEST assay). For ViraFEST, peptide pools expanded antigen-specific T cells, after which the TCRs were sequenced. Whole-study results and caveats: Median SARS-CoV-2-reactive clonotypes rose from approximately 21 to 38, not significantly. In convalescent patients, a median approximately 86% of post-vaccine SARS-CoV-2-reactive clones appeared only after vaccination.

The sample taken for sequencing was cultured CD4+ T cells from blood. The V call is TRBV2, the J call TRBJ1-6; D is uncertain. The TCR sequence derives from a human donor with COVID-19. The CDR3 bases are TGTGCCAGCGGAGGCCCCCTCCACTTT. Translated, it gives CASGGPLHF.